This is a list of T cell receptor beta chains from one sample in a study of blood T cell repertoires in COVID-19. Generated by immunoSEQ multiplex PCR, the TCRdb table keeps only in-frame clones and is missing some. Counted here are around 100,000 clones, 80% to 90% occurring once; the ten biggest clones make up approximately 3.5%. What was sequenced was peripheral blood. These receptors originate from a woman aged 55-70 years with acute or convalescent COVID-19. Each CDR3 is given with its conserved first and last residue. D genes are given only for firm matches. Where a row states a size, it is once, few, many or the class of an expanded clone; other rows omit it.

>TRBV2|-|TRBJ1-5|-
CASSGLYSNQPQHF
TGTGCCAGCAGCGGACTTTATAGCAATCAGCCCCAGCATTTT
>TRBV3-1/TRBV3-2|TRBD1|TRBJ2-3|-
CASSHGTGGTTDTQYF
TGTGCCAGCAGCCATGGGACAGGGGGTACCACAGATACGCAGTATTTT
>TRBV18|TRBD1|TRBJ1-1|-
CASSRGQASMNTEAFF
TGTGCCAGCTCACGCGGACAGGCGTCGATGAACACTGAAGCTTTCTTT
>TRBV6-6|TRBD2|TRBJ2-5|-
CASSPQGLAGEGETQYF
TGTGCCAGCAGTCCCCAGGGGCTAGCGGGAGAAGGGGAGACCCAGTACTTC
>TRBV11-2|TRBD1|TRBJ2-5|-
CASRDRVSETQYF
TGTGCCAGCAGAGACAGGGTATCGGAGACCCAGTACTTC
>TRBV6-5|TRBD1|TRBJ1-1|-
CASHRGQMNTEAFF
TGTGCCAGCCACAGGGGGCAGATGAACACTGAAGCTTTCTTT
>TRBV6-2/TRBV6-3|TRBD1|TRBJ2-5|once
CASSYQGQGNQEETQYF
TGTGCCAGCAGTTACCAGGGACAGGGAAACCAAGAAGAGACCCAGTACTTC
>TRBV2|-|TRBJ2-7|few
CASKGGYEQYF
TGTGCCAGCAAGGGGGGGTACGAGCAGTACTTC
>TRBV6-5|TRBD2|TRBJ2-1|-
CASSFGLAGAGNEQFF
TGTGCCAGCAGTTTTGGACTAGCGGGAGCGGGAAATGAGCAGTTCTTC
>TRBV7-8|TRBD2|TRBJ2-1|-
CASSLDGRDNEQFF
TGTGCCAGCAGCTTAGACGGGAGGGACAATGAGCAGTTCTTC
>TRBV5-1|TRBD1|TRBJ1-4|-
CASSSKGQDEKLFF
TGCGCCAGCAGCTCAAAAGGACAGGATGAAAAACTGTTTTTT
>TRBV4-1|-|TRBJ1-2|-
CASSQVMLERLETF
TGCGCCAGCAGCCAAGTCATGCTAGAGCGTCTAGAAACCTTC
>TRBV29-1|-|TRBJ1-2|once
CSAGGDSQAGYTF
TGCAGCGCCGGGGGTGACAGCCAGGCGGGCTACACCTTC
>TRBV18|-|TRBJ2-4|-
CASSSTGGVTIQYF
TGTGCCAGCTCATCGACAGGTGGGGTCACCATTCAGTACTTC
>TRBV12-3/TRBV12-4|-|TRBJ1-2|-
CASSLTGYGYTF
TGTGCCAGCAGTTTAACGGGATATGGCTACACCTTC
>TRBV15|TRBD2|TRBJ2-3|-
CATSRVGLAGSTDTQYF
TGTGCCACCAGCAGAGTCGGACTAGCAGGAAGCACAGATACGCAGTATTTT
>TRBV11-1|-|TRBJ2-1|-
CASSSWTLARLEQFF
TGTGCCAGCAGCTCGTGGACTCTGGCCCGCCTCGAGCAGTTCTTC
>TRBV5-1|TRBD2|TRBJ2-1|few
CASSRMPSGGPINEQFF
TGCGCCAGCAGTCGTATGCCTAGCGGAGGGCCCATCAATGAGCAGTTCTTC
>TRBV18|-|TRBJ2-3|-
CASSPAGLTDTQYF
TGTGCCAGCTCACCGGCGGGACTTACAGATACGCAGTATTTT
>TRBV29-1|TRBD2|TRBJ2-3|-
CSVEELAGGSQYF
TGCAGCGTTGAAGAGCTAGCGGGAGGGTCGCAGTATTTT
>TRBV28|TRBD2|TRBJ2-5|-
CASSYTTGLAAQETQYF
TGTGCCAGCAGTTACACCACGGGACTAGCGGCCCAAGAGACCCAGTACTTC
>TRBV7-9|-|TRBJ2-7|-
CASSPSGGGSYEQYF
TGTGCCAGCAGCCCCAGCGGTGGGGGGTCCTACGAGCAGTACTTC
>TRBV19|TRBD1|TRBJ1-2|-
CATSPGTGNYGYTF
TGTGCCACTTCACCCGGGACAGGGAACTATGGCTACACCTTC
>TRBV6-6|-|TRBJ1-6|-
CASQQANSPLHF
TGTGCCAGCCAACAGGCTAATTCACCCCTCCACTTT
>TRBV9|-|TRBJ1-1|-
CASSVEFGNTEAFF
TGTGCCAGCAGCGTAGAGTTCGGGAACACTGAAGCTTTCTTT
>TRBV2|TRBD1|TRBJ1-4|-
CASSGQGLTNEKLFF
TGTGCCAGCAGTGGACAGGGTTTAACTAATGAAAAACTGTTTTTT
>TRBV14|-|TRBJ1-1|-
CASSQDKDRNTEAFF
TGTGCCAGCAGCCAAGATAAGGACAGGAACACTGAAGCTTTCTTT
>TRBV2|-|TRBJ2-1|-
CASQGRGGTPYNEQFF
TGTGCCAGCCAGGGCCGCGGCGGAACACCCTACAATGAGCAGTTCTTC
>TRBV14|-|TRBJ2-5|-
CASSSQGLRETQYF
TGTGCCAGCAGCTCGCAGGGTCTGCGGGAGACCCAGTACTTC
>TRBV5-1|-|TRBJ2-7|-
CASSLERSSYEQYF
TGCGCCAGCAGCTTGGAGCGGAGCTCCTACGAGCAGTACTTC
>TRBV4-2|TRBD2|TRBJ2-1|-
CASSQGLATYNEQFF
TGTGCCAGCAGCCAAGGACTAGCGACTTACAATGAGCAGTTCTTC
>TRBV9|TRBD2|TRBJ2-3|-
CASSFRTSGNPSTDTQYF
TGTGCCAGCAGCTTCCGGACTAGCGGGAACCCTAGCACAGATACGCAGTATTTT
>TRBV7-2|-|TRBJ2-7|-
CASSLIASYEQYF
TGTGCCAGCAGCTTAATAGCCAGCTACGAGCAGTACTTC
>TRBV3-1/TRBV3-2|TRBD1|TRBJ2-7|-
CASSQTPGGQGLYEQYF
TGTGCCAGCAGCCAAACTCCTGGAGGACAGGGGTTGTACGAGCAGTACTTC
>TRBV7-8|TRBD1|TRBJ1-1|-
CASSSTGVALSAFF
TGTGCCAGCAGCTCAACAGGGGTTGCCTTGTCGGCTTTCTTT
>TRBV5-1|-|TRBJ2-2|once
CASSLYPRSSNTGELFF
TGCGCCAGCAGCTTGTACCCCCGGTCTTCGAACACCGGGGAGCTGTTTTTT
>TRBV24-1|-|TRBJ2-1|-
CATSDLPGHQFF
TGTGCCACCAGTGATTTGCCGGGACACCAGTTCTTC
>TRBV5-1|-|TRBJ2-2|-
CASSLDSAATGELFF
TGCGCCAGCAGCTTGGATTCAGCGGCCACCGGGGAGCTGTTTTTT
>TRBV18|-|TRBJ1-4|-
CASSPPEGGSEKLFF
TGTGCCAGCTCACCACCGGAGGGTGGGAGTGAAAAACTGTTTTTT
>TRBV19|-|TRBJ2-2|-
CASSIALNTGELFF
TGTGCCAGTAGTATAGCACTGAACACCGGGGAGCTGTTTTTT
>TRBV11-3|-|TRBJ2-1|-
CASSLAGTHSYNEQFF
TGTGCCAGCAGCTTAGCCGGGACACACTCCTACAATGAGCAGTTCTTC
>TRBV3-1/TRBV3-2|TRBD2|TRBJ2-3|-
CASSPREGRGTDTQYF
TGTGCCAGCAGCCCCCGGGAGGGTCGAGGCACAGATACGCAGTATTTT
>TRBV28|TRBD1|TRBJ1-1|once
CASSIRQGATEAFF
TGTGCCAGCAGTATAAGACAGGGGGCGACTGAAGCTTTCTTT
>TRBV15|-|TRBJ1-2|once
CATSLKPGGGSYGYTF
TGTGCCACCAGCCTCAAGCCGGGGGGCGGAAGCTATGGCTACACCTTC
>TRBV11-2|-|TRBJ1-1|-
CASSLNPGKDTEAFF
TGTGCCAGCAGCTTAAACCCAGGGAAGGACACTGAAGCTTTCTTT
>TRBV10-3|-|TRBJ1-3|-
CAIAGNLGNTIYF
TGTGCCATCGCAGGGAATCTTGGAAACACCATATATTTT